Shown below are 25 T cell receptor beta chains from a single sample sequenced in a study of CXCR3-negative and CXCR3-positive naive CD8 T cells. Each TRB cDNA library was prepared by 5' RACE (with UMI labels). TCRdb re-called the 5' RACE reads; every CDR3 protein appears as one record, without DNA. The sample table sets out under 85,000 distinct CDR3 sequences. The antigens these receptors bind are not known. Findings of the study overall: CXCR3-expressing naive cells carried TRB CDR3s more hydrophobic than those of CXCR3-negative naive cells.

The specimen was naive CXCR3+ CD8+ T cells from blood. Subset in this sample: CD45RO-CCR7+CD27+CD95- naive CD8+ T cells expressing CXCR3 (TNR3+). The receptors originated from a human donor in good health. Some clones in this sample may be carry-over from other donors' samples.

The chain couples TRBV3-1 to TRBJ2-7; TCRdb reports TRBD2, a call that lacks DNA to check it against. The CDR3 covers 15 residues. The germline V gene has CDR1 LGHDT and CDR2 YNNKEL (reference sequence). Here the CDR3 reads CASSQSAGGLYEQYF.

V is TRBV6-2 or TRBV6-3 and J is TRBJ2-1. Germline CDR1 MNHEY, CDR2 SVGEGT. The CDR3 runs to 15 residues. The CDR3 loop reads CASSYPFLHTDEQFF.

V gene TRBV3-1 combines with J gene TRBJ1-1. Germline CDR1 reads LGHDT; CDR2 reads YNNKEL (reference sequence). The CDR3 sequence is 13 residues long. The CDR3 region is CASSLKWVTEAFF. The full variable domain, its missing parts supplied by reference TRBV3-1 and TRBJ1-1, is DTAVSQTPKYLVTQMGNDKSIKCEQNLGHDTMYWYKQDSKKFLKIMFSYNNKELIINETVPNRFSPKSPDKAHLNLHINSLELGDSAVYFCASSLKWVTEAFFGQGTRLTVV.

The chain employs TRBV6-2 or TRBV6-3 and TRBJ2-3; TCRdb indicates TRBD1, and absent DNA this call remains unverified. Germline CDR1 and CDR2: MNHEY and SVGEGT. This CDR3 is built from 17 residues. CDR3 loop: CASSRAPGRGGTDTQYF.

This chain uses TRBV29-1 with TRBJ2-1; TCRdb selects TRBD2, and the lack of DNA leaves this call unchecked. CDR3 length: 14 residues. Per the germline V gene, CDR1 is SQVTM and CDR2 is ANQGSEA. This CDR3 reads CSLSVAGGPNEQFF.

The chain is built from TRBV20-1 and TRBJ2-7. Germline V gene sequence: CDR1 DFQATT, CDR2 SNEGSKA (reference sequence). CDR3 length: 13 amino acids. CDR3 loop: CSANRLSSYEQYF.

The rearrangement joins TRBV20-1 to TRBJ2-7; TCRdb selects TRBD2, and the lack of DNA leaves this call unchecked. Germline-derived CDR1 and CDR2 are DFQATT and SNEGSKA (reference sequence). The length of the CDR3 is 14 residues. CDR3 loop: CGGLAGGPFYEQYF.

This chain links TRBV3-1 with TRBJ2-3; TCRdb picks TRBD1, but there is no DNA to check that call. Looked up from germline, CDR1 is LGHDT and CDR2 is YNNKEL (reference sequence). The CDR3 extends over 14 amino acids. CDR3 sequence: CASSQTSRGDTQYF.

The chain is built from TRBV7-6 and TRBJ2-7. Per the germline V gene, CDR1 is SGHVS and CDR2 is FNYEAQ. This CDR3 has 11 amino acids. CDR3 sequence reads: CASSPCYEQYF.

The V and J genes are TRBV27 and TRBJ2-7; TCRdb indicates TRBD1, and absent DNA this call remains unverified. Germline loops: CDR1 MNHEY, CDR2 SMNVEV (reference sequence). CDR3 length equals 18 residues. CDR3 sequence: CASSLTSSRAGENHEQYF.

The V gene is TRBV4-3, the J gene TRBJ2-7; TCRdb's D call, TRBD1, is unchecked because there is no DNA. Per the germline V gene, CDR1 is LGHNA and CDR2 is YSLEER. This CDR3 is built from 15 residues. CDR3: CASSNRDRGIYEQYF.

The chain links TRBV20-1 to TRBJ2-1; no DNA is available, so the TRBD2 call from TCRdb remains unchecked. This CDR3 region has 21 residues. Germline assignment: CDR1 DFQATT and CDR2 SNEGSKA (reference sequence). The CDR3 loop reads CSARDWGGGLAGEHDVNEQFF.

V and J are TRBV15 and TRBJ2-7. Germline lookup yields CDR1 LNHNV and CDR2 YYDKDF (reference sequence). This CDR3 has 14 amino acids. The CDR3 spells CATSRVSPPDEQYF.

V gene TRBV7-9 combines with J gene TRBJ2-7; TCRdb lists TRBD1, though no DNA is available to test this call. This CDR3 contains 12 residues. Germline V CDR1 and CDR2: SEHNR, FQNEAQ (reference sequence). The CDR3 here is CASSRPNQGTYF.

This chain uses TRBV6-5 with TRBJ2-1; TCRdb names TRBD1, which stays unverified in the absence of DNA. CDR3 size: 17 residues. Per germline, CDR1 MNHEY and CDR2 SVGAGI. CDR3 region: CASSYRKGAFSYNEQFF.

The chain joins TRBV5-1 to TRBJ2-2; TCRdb's D gene call, TRBD2, goes unchecked for lack of DNA. The germline gives CDR1 SGHRS, CDR2 YFSETQ. The CDR3 is 13 amino acids. This CDR3 is CASSILGAGELFF. Supplemented by reference TRBV5-1 and TRBJ2-2, the full variable domain reads KAGVTQTPRYLIKTRGQQVTLSCSPISGHRSVSWYQQTPGQGLQFLFEYFSETQRNKGNFPGRFSGRQFSNSRSEMNVSTLELGDSALYLCASSILGAGELFFGEGSRLTVL.

The chain combines TRBV28 with TRBJ1-3; TCRdb picks TRBD1, but there is no DNA to check that call. The CDR3 has 15 residues. The V gene's germline CDR1 is MDHEN and CDR2 SYDVKM. CDR3 residues: CASSLRGVGGNTIYF.

This chain joins TRBV5-1 and TRBJ2-3; no DNA is available, so the TRBD1 call from TCRdb remains unchecked. Germline CDR1 SGHRS, CDR2 YFSETQ. The CDR3 extends over 15 amino acids. CDR3 sequence: CASSPGQGLVDTQYF.

This sequence joins TRBV29-1 and TRBJ2-7; TCRdb's D call, TRBD2, is unchecked because there is no DNA. CDR1 and CDR2 from the germline V gene are SQVTM and ANQGSEA. The CDR3 runs to 17 residues. CDR3 protein: CSVEWASGSPTPYEQYF.

The chain links TRBV5-1 to TRBJ2-1. The germline V gene has CDR1 SGHRS and CDR2 YFSETQ. This CDR3 has 12 amino acids. CDR3 in amino acids: CASSLVDNEQFF.

The chain carries TRBV28 and TRBJ2-3; TCRdb picks TRBD1, but there is no DNA to check that call. The germline V gene encodes CDR1 MDHEN and CDR2 SYDVKM. The CDR3 covers 15 residues. CDR3 region: CASTLNPSSTDTQYF.

The genes are TRBV11-2 and TRBJ1-2. The CDR3 contains 14 residues. Germline V gives CDR1 SGHAT, CDR2 FQNNGV. CDR3: CASSLEPSGRGYTF.

V and J are TRBV6-2 or TRBV6-3 and TRBJ2-7. Germline CDR1 MNHEY, CDR2 SVGEGT. This CDR3 is 12 amino acids long. The CDR3 loop reads CASSYTEREQYF.

The V call is TRBV7-8, the J call TRBJ1-3; TCRdb lists TRBD1, though no DNA is available to test this call. CDR3 length: 15 residues. Germline V CDR1 and CDR2: SGHVS, FQNEAQ. This CDR3 reads CASSPPPDLRNTIYF.

The chain links TRBV6-6 to TRBJ2-3; TCRdb reports TRBD1, a call that lacks DNA to check it against. The germline V gene has CDR1 MNHNY and CDR2 SVGAGI (reference sequence). The CDR3 runs to 19 residues. The CDR3 loop reads CASSADDEGQGWGTDTQYF.